The T cell receptor beta chain described here comes from a study of beta chain features in type 1 diabetes. Study conclusions and caveats: For Type 1 diabetes patients, all four CD4+ subsets carried TCRB CDR3s that were moderately but significantly shorter.

On this clone: Antigen specificity is unknown.

Sequencing targeted expressed TCRB transcripts, as all isolated RNA had been reverse transcribed. The table came from immunoSEQ multiplex PCR; TCRdb's copy has only in-frame clones and leaves some out. The sample holds approximately 260,000 clones, around 20% seen once. Germline CDR1 and CDR2: SGDLS and YYNGEE. V lost 0 bases, J lost 4 bases, and 8 bases lay in between. This CDR3 region has 13 residues. The sequence was obtained from a middle-aged woman with type 1 diabetes. This chain joins TRBV9 and TRBJ2-7; tentatively, D is TRBD2 (6 bases). Sequenced input: naive CD4+ T cells from blood. The CDR3 spells CASSVAGAYEQYF. CDR3 in DNA: TGTGCCAGCAGCGTAGCGGGAGCTTACGAGCAGTACTTC.